A single sample gave rise to the 21 T cell receptor beta chains below, sequenced in a study of T-cell memory formation after mild COVID-19. TCRdb re-called the 5' RACE reads with MiXCR, one entry per CDR3 protein. The table includes approximately 410,000 distinct CDR3 sequences, 20% to 25% detected once. Input material: PBMCs or a T cell subset sorted from them (not recorded which). The origin of the receptors is an adult woman who had mild COVID-19 (a few samples of this study predate the infection). Cell type and time point are not known.

The chain uses TRBV5-1 and TRBJ1-1; a weak D match, TRBD1 (6 bases). There are 12 residues in the CDR3. Deletions cut 0 bases from V and 6 bases from J, with 6 bases between. CDR1 SGHRS and CDR2 YFSETQ come from the germline V gene. The CDR3 is CASSLGQAEAFF. The CDR3 DNA reads TGCGCCAGCAGCTTGGGACAGGCTGAAGCTTTCTTT.

This clonotype was observed a few times. V is TRBV7-3 and J is TRBJ2-3; weak D call: TRBD1 (5 bases). Germline V gene data show CDR1 as SGHTA and CDR2 as FQGTGA. V lost 2 bases to trimming and J lost 5 bases, with 8 bases between them. The CDR3 contains 13 residues. CDR3 sequence reads: CASSLVQGDTQYF. The CDR3 DNA follows: TGTGCCAGCAGCTTAGTCCAGGGAGATACGCAGTATTTT.

The gene calls are TRBV19 and TRBJ2-1; 8 bases match TRBD1. The ends lost 3 bases at V and 2 bases at J; junction bases unmatched: 9. Germline V gene data show CDR1 as LNHDA and CDR2 as SQIVND (reference sequence). CDR3 size: 17 residues. The CDR3 nucleotides are TGTGCCAGTAGTATGGGAAAGGACAGGGTTGCCTACAATGAGCAGTTCTTC. Encoded protein: CASSMGKDRVAYNEQFF.

This clonotype was found many times. The chain employs TRBV6-5 and TRBJ1-1; D is undetermined. Germline CDR1 reads MNHEY; CDR2 reads SVGAGI. This CDR3 contains 16 residues. V lost 0 bases and J 4 bases, leaving 15 bases between the germline ends. In DNA, the CDR3 is TGTGCCAGCAGTTACTCGGATCTAATAACGGGCACTGAAGCTTTCTTT. It translates to CASSYSDLITGTEAFF.

The genes are TRBV2 and TRBJ2-7; 10 bases fit TRBD2. V was pared by 1 base and J by 6 bases, with 9 bases of the junction left unmatched. Per the germline V gene, CDR1 is SNHLY and CDR2 is FYNNEI. The CDR3 is made up of 16 amino acids. The CDR3 region is CASSEGGSGGAPEQYF. DNA for the CDR3: TGTGCCAGCAGTGAAGGTGGGAGCGGGGGGGCTCCCGAGCAGTACTTC.

The chain has TRBV7-6 and TRBJ2-1; 9 bases map to TRBD1. This CDR3 has 14 residues. V was pared by 5 bases and J by 6 bases, with 5 bases of the junction left unmatched. The germline V gene has CDR1 SGHVS and CDR2 FNYEAQ. CDR3 sequence reads: CASSDRDRANEQFF. DNA of the CDR3: TGTGCCAGCAGCGACCGGGACAGGGCCAATGAGCAGTTCTTC.

This clonotype was counted a few times. The chain uses TRBV5-1 and TRBJ2-3; possibly TRBD1 or TRBD2 for D (5 bases each). This CDR3 region has 15 residues. The V gene's germline CDR1 is SGHRS and CDR2 YFSETQ. Trimming stripped 2 bases from V and 2 bases from J, with 12 bases between. The CDR3 loop reads CASSFSGAVTDTQYF. DNA of the CDR3: TGCGCCAGCAGCTTCTCCGGGGCAGTCACAGATACGCAGTATTTT.

The V gene is TRBV4-1, the J gene TRBJ2-7; TRBD2 matches 8 bases. Germline-derived CDR1 and CDR2 are MGHRA and YSYEKL. Trimming removed 0 bases from V and 5 bases from J; junction bases left unmatched: 12. This CDR3 has 17 residues. CDR3 loop: CASSQDGSTGGLDEQYF. CDR3 nucleotides: TGCGCCAGCAGCCAAGATGGATCGACGGGGGGGCTCGACGAGCAGTACTTC.

This clonotype has more than one count but fewer than ten. The DNA of the CDR3 is TGCGCCAGCAGCCAAGTTGGTTTCAGGGGGCACTATGGACACTCTGAAGCTTTCTTT. Translated, it gives CASSQVGFRGHYGHSEAFF. The V gene is TRBV4-3, the J gene TRBJ1-1, with TRBD1 matching over 8 bases. The germline V gene encodes CDR1 LGHNA and CDR2 YSLEER. The CDR3 contains 19 residues. The V and J ends lost 1 base and 6 bases, in that order; junction bases with no gene match: 19.

The genes are TRBV30 and TRBJ1-4; 7 bases are a match to TRBD1. Trimming cost V 3 bases and J 6 bases; bases outside gene matches: 1. CDR3 length: 12 residues. Germline V lookup: CDR1 GTSNPN, CDR2 SVGIG (reference sequence). In DNA form, the CDR3 reads TGTGCCTGGAGCGACAGGGATGAAAAACTGTTTTTT. It encodes CAWSDRDEKLFF.

The chain recombines TRBV7-2 with TRBJ1-4, with D possibly TRBD1 on 5 matching bases. The CDR3 is 14 amino acids. V shed 2 bases and J shed 8 bases, with 12 bases lying between them. Germline V CDR1 and CDR2: SGHTA, FQGNSA. Here the CDR3 reads CASSLSQGGEKLFF. In DNA form, the CDR3 reads TGTGCCAGCAGCTTATCCCAGGGCGGAGAAAAACTGTTTTTT.

V gene TRBV9 combines with J gene TRBJ2-6; weak D call: TRBD2 (6 bases). V was shortened by 0 bases and J by 0 bases, with 22 bases between the two germline ends. This CDR3 comprises 21 residues. The germline V gene has CDR1 SGDLS and CDR2 YYNGEE. CDR3 sequence (DNA): TGTGCCAGCAGCGTAGGTTGGGGGAGGCTTTCCCCCCCCTCTGGGGCCAACGTCCTGACTTTC. As protein: CASSVGWGRLSPPSGANVLTF.

The V call is TRBV7-9, the J call TRBJ1-1; D remains unclear. The CDR3 length is 14 residues. Germline V CDR1 and CDR2: SEHNR, FQNEAQ (reference sequence). Deletions cut 0 bases from V and 1 base from J, with 6 bases between. The CDR3 spells CASSLARENTEAFF. Here the CDR3 DNA reads TGTGCCAGCAGCTTAGCCCGGGAGAACACTGAAGCTTTCTTT.

This clonotype was seen a handful of times. The chain couples TRBV9 to TRBJ1-1; D is unclear. Trimming stripped 3 bases from V and 4 bases from J, with 4 bases between. CDR1 is SGDLS and CDR2 is YYNGEE in the germline V gene. The CDR3 covers 11 residues. CDR3: CASSGSTEAFF. In DNA, the CDR3 is TGTGCCAGCAGCGGGAGCACTGAAGCTTTCTTT. The variable domain in full, with the rest retrieved from reference TRBV9 and TRBJ1-1, is DSGVTQTPKHLITATGQRVTLRCSPRSGDLSVYWYQQSLDQGLQFLIQYYNGEERAKGNILERFSAQQFPDLHSELNLSSLELGDSALYFCASSGSTEAFFGQGTRLTVV.

The genes are TRBV29-1 and TRBJ2-1; D remains ambiguous. V gave up 8 bases and J gave up 0 bases, with 14 bases separating them. The CDR3 has 14 residues. Germline V gene sequence: CDR1 SQVTM, CDR2 ANQGSEA. CDR3 nucleotide sequence: TGCAGCCTCCTATCGGAGCGCTCCTACAATGAGCAGTTCTTC. This encodes CSLLSERSYNEQFF.

This clonotype was counted a few times. The chain recombines TRBV29-1 with TRBJ2-5; 8 bases agree with TRBD1. Germline assignment: CDR1 SQVTM and CDR2 ANQGSEA. The CDR3 consists of 15 residues. The V gene end was trimmed by 1 base and the J gene end by 5 bases; junction bases not matched to a gene: 9. The CDR3 is CSVEGTGSSWETQYF. Written as DNA, the CDR3 is TGCAGCGTTGAAGGGACAGGGTCTTCTTGGGAGACCCAGTACTTC.

This clonotype has just a few counts. The rearrangement uses TRBV7-9 and TRBJ2-1; D is ambiguous. CDR1 SEHNR and CDR2 FQNEAQ come from the germline V gene (reference sequence). V was cut by 1 base and J by 2 bases, with 12 bases left in between. CDR3 length equals 16 residues. CDR3 DNA sequence: TGTGCCAGCAGCTTAGTCGGGCGAAGGGCCTACAATGAGCAGTTCTTC. Amino acids: CASSLVGRRAYNEQFF.

V usage is TRBV7-9 and J usage is TRBJ2-2; the match to TRBD2 covers 10 bases. The ends lost 5 bases at V and 3 bases at J; junction bases unmatched: 6. The CDR3 spans 16 residues. Germline values: CDR1 SEHNR, CDR2 FQNEAQ (reference sequence). The CDR3 sequence is CASSVSGLAYTGELFF. CDR3 DNA: TGTGCCAGCAGCGTCTCGGGACTAGCGTACACCGGGGAGCTGTTTTTT.

This clonotype was recorded many times. The chain links TRBV6-2 or TRBV6-3 to TRBJ2-2, with TRBD2 matching over 12 bases. V lost 5 bases to trimming and J lost 2 bases; unmatched junction nucleotides: 6. The germline V gene has CDR1 MNHEY and CDR2 SVGEGT. CDR3 length equals 17 residues. The CDR3 is CASSRGLAGPNTGELFF. In DNA, the CDR3 is TGTGCCAGCAGTCGCGGACTAGCGGGACCTAACACCGGGGAGCTGTTTTTT.

The genes are TRBV25-1 and TRBJ2-7; 9 nucleotides line up with TRBD2. The CDR3 contains 15 residues. After removal of 5 bases from V and 5 bases from J, the junction contained 10 bases not matched to a gene. Germline CDR1 and CDR2: MGHDK and SYGVNS. DNA for the CDR3: TGTGCCAGCAGTTGGGGAGCGGGAGGTTCTGACGAGCAGTACTTC. This encodes CASSWGAGGSDEQYF.

This clonotype was detected ten times or more. The chain combines TRBV27 with TRBJ2-3; unclear D gene. This CDR3 is 17 amino acids long. V was trimmed by 2 bases and J by 2 bases, leaving 17 bases between them. The germline V gene encodes CDR1 MNHEY and CDR2 SMNVEV (reference sequence). The CDR3, as DNA: TGTGCCAGCAGTTTACGAAACCTACCAGCTTCCACAGATACGCAGTATTTT. This translates into CASSLRNLPASTDTQYF.